This T cell receptor (beta chain) appears in the sequencing data of a study of blood T cell repertoires in COVID-19. CDR1 is SEHNR, CDR2 FQNEAQ, per germline (reference sequence). The V end was cut by 5 bases, the J end by 7 bases, with 21 bases between. There are 17 residues in the CDR3. Assay used: immunoSEQ multiplex PCR; TCRdb lists only in-frame clones, some missing. The sample carries 250,000 to 350,000 clones, 70% to 90% recorded once. What was sequenced was peripheral blood. This receptor was identified in a woman in her fifties or sixties with active or convalescent COVID-19. J is TRBJ1-6 and V is TRBV7-9; possibly TRBD1 for D (6 bases). CDR3 in amino acids: CASSPRDPGGKNSPLHF. In DNA, the CDR3 is TGTGCCAGCAGCCCCAGGGATCCGGGGGGCAAGAATTCACCCCTCCACTTT.